This T cell receptor (beta chain) comes out of a study of CD8 T cells in ankylosing spondylitis. Findings of the study overall: Clones that were linked to disease were CD8+ and were relatively rare in peripheral blood. There was a TCR beta motif, made of several highly homologous variants, that appeared characteristic of ankylosing spondylitis blood.

Details on this clonotype: Its antigen remains unknown.

Germline V gives CDR1 DFQATT, CDR2 SNEGSKA (reference sequence). The CDR3 length is 14 residues. Trimming took 6 bases from V and 6 from J; bases not matched to a gene: 9. With molecular barcodes, quantitative 5'-RACE was used to make the TCR beta libraries. MiXCR, run by TCRdb on the 5' RACE reads, gives a single entry per CDR3 protein. This table has more than 600,000 distinct CDR3 sequences, roughly 19% appearing once. The TCR sequence derives from a male donor with ankylosing spondylitis. The gene calls are TRBV20-1 and TRBJ1-4, with 8 bases aligning to TRBD1. Sequenced sample: blood, either unsorted or a sorted T cell fraction (not recorded which). The CDR3 DNA sequence: TGCAGTGCCACTACAGGGGGTAGGGATGAAAAACTGTTTTTT. Protein: CSATTGGRDEKLFF.